One and the same sample provided the 21 T cell receptor beta chains below, sequenced in a study of blood T cell repertoires in COVID-19. Assay: immunoSEQ multiplex PCR; the TCRdb copy retains only in-frame clones and omits some. The profile shows under 200,000 clones, 84% of them singletons. The sample consisted of peripheral blood. All receptors derive from a human donor with acute or convalescent COVID-19. The donor label of this sample is uncertain.

This clone was recorded once. The chain joins TRBV9 to TRBJ1-3, with 7 bases fitting TRBD1. The J segment lost 4 bases and the V segment lost 3 bases, leaving 7 bases of the junction unmatched. CDR3 length: 15 amino acids. Germline CDR1 is SGDLS and CDR2 is YYNGEE. The CDR3 is CASSATGASGNTIYF. In DNA form, the CDR3 reads TGTGCCAGCAGCGCCACAGGGGCGTCGGGAAACACCATATATTTT.

The V gene is TRBV2, the J gene TRBJ1-5; the D is unclear. The germline V gene encodes CDR1 SNHLY and CDR2 FYNNEI. The CDR3 sequence is 15 residues long. The V end lost 5 bases, the J end lost 0 bases, and 11 bases lay between the germline ends. CDR3 in amino acids: CASSRLFSSNQPQHF. In nucleotides, the CDR3 is TGTGCCAGCAGTCGACTTTTCTCTAGCAATCAGCCCCAGCATTTT.

The gene calls are TRBV6-5 and TRBJ1-6, with TRBD1 matching 8 bases. The germline V gene has CDR1 MNHEY and CDR2 SVGAGI. This CDR3 contains 14 residues. Losses at the gene ends were 6 bases for V and 6 bases for J; bases not matched to a gene: 4. CDR3 sequence reads: CASSQDRGNSPLHF. The DNA of the CDR3 is TGTGCCAGCAGCCAAGACAGGGGTAATTCACCCCTCCACTTT.

This rearrangement joins TRBV7-9 to TRBJ2-2, with TRBD1 matching over 9 bases. There are 17 residues in the CDR3. From germline, CDR1 is SEHNR and CDR2 FQNEAQ (reference sequence). Trimming removed 9 bases from V and 0 bases from J; junction bases left unmatched: 11. In DNA form, the CDR3 reads TGTGCCAGTCGGACAGGGGCCATTCACACGAACACCGGGGAGCTGTTTTTT. It translates to CASRTGAIHTNTGELFF. The full variable domain, its missing parts supplied by reference TRBV7-9 and TRBJ2-2, is DTGVSQNPRHKITKRGQNVTFRCDPISEHNRLYWYRQTLGQGPEFLTYFQNEAQLEKSRLLSDRFSAERPKGSFSTLEIQRTEQGDSAMYLCASRTGAIHTNTGELFFGEGSRLTVL.

The chain uses TRBV5-1 and TRBJ2-7; a weak D match, TRBD1 (6 bases). Trimming stripped 0 bases from V and 6 bases from J, with 10 bases between. Per the germline V gene, CDR1 is SGHRS and CDR2 is YFSETQ. CDR3 length: 13 residues. CDR3 amino acids: CASSLGTALEQYF. CDR3 in DNA: TGCGCCAGCAGCTTGGGGACAGCTCTCGAGCAGTACTTC.

This rearrangement joins TRBV3-1 (or the pseudogene TRBV3-2) to TRBJ2-7, with TRBD1 identical over 7 bases. This CDR3 region has 15 residues. V shed 4 bases, J shed 0 bases, and the junction held 6 bases outside the gene matches. Germline loops: CDR1 LGHDT, CDR2 YNNKEL (reference sequence). This CDR3 reads CASSPEDRSSYEQYF. In nucleotides, the CDR3 is TGTGCCAGCAGCCCCGAGGACAGGAGCTCCTACGAGCAGTACTTC.

The count of this clone is one. The chain is built from TRBV29-1 and TRBJ2-3; the D gene is possibly TRBD2 (5 bases). Trimming shortened V by 1 base and J by 3 bases, and 5 bases separated the two germline ends. The CDR3 loop spans 12 amino acids. Germline assignment: CDR1 SQVTM and CDR2 ANQGSEA. This CDR3 reads CSVEGGTDTQYF. As DNA, the CDR3 is TGCAGCGTTGAAGGCGGGACAGATACGCAGTATTTT.

CDR3 sequence (DNA): TGTGCCAGCAGGGGACAGTATACTGGCTACGAGCAGTACTTC. Protein sequence: CASRGQYTGYEQYF. V gene TRBV6-5 combines with J gene TRBJ2-7; 7 bases are shared with TRBD1. This CDR3 is built from 14 residues. The germline V gene encodes CDR1 MNHEY and CDR2 SVGAGI. V lost 6 bases and J lost 3; bases outside the gene matches: 8.

The chain couples TRBV15 to TRBJ2-5, with a possible D match to TRBD2 (7 bases). V was cut by 7 bases and J by 5 bases, with 26 bases left in between. The V gene's germline CDR1 is LNHNV and CDR2 YYDKDF (reference sequence). This CDR3 has 17 residues. The CDR3 sequence: CATTLFSSNREGETQYF. The CDR3 DNA follows: TGTGCCACCACCCTATTCTCTTCTAACAGGGAGGGCGAGACCCAGTACTTC.

The V and J genes are TRBV5-1 and TRBJ1-1, with TRBD1 matching over 7 bases. The CDR3 consists of 13 residues. V was clipped by 2 bases and J by 6 bases; unmatched bases: 4. CDR1 SGHRS and CDR2 YFSETQ come from the germline V gene. The CDR3 is CASSLQGYPEAFF. The CDR3 DNA reads TGCGCCAGCAGCTTACAGGGGTACCCTGAAGCTTTCTTT.

This chain uses TRBV18 with TRBJ2-2, with a weak D call TRBD1 (6 bases). This CDR3 region has 15 residues. The V end was cut by 3 bases, the J end by 1 base, with 9 bases between. CDR1 is KGHSH and CDR2 is LQKENI in the germline V gene. Here the CDR3 DNA reads TGTGCCAGCTCACCCACGACAGGGAACACCGGGGAGCTGTTTTTT. It is translated as CASSPTTGNTGELFF.

V usage is TRBV3-1 (or the pseudogene TRBV3-2) and J usage is TRBJ2-6; D ambiguous. The germline V and J ends were trimmed by 0 bases and 0 bases, with 6 bases remaining between them. Looked up from germline, CDR1 is LGHDT and CDR2 is YNNKEL (reference sequence). This CDR3 has 16 amino acids. CDR3 sequence (DNA): TGTGCCAGCAGCCAAGATAACGGCTCTGGGGCCAACGTCCTGACTTTC. Translation gives CASSQDNGSGANVLTF.

The chain employs TRBV7-9 and TRBJ1-6; 7 positions agree with TRBD1. The V gene's germline CDR1 is SEHNR and CDR2 FQNEAQ (reference sequence). This CDR3 is built from 15 residues. The trim removed 5 bases at V and 7 bases at J, leaving 8 bases unmatched. For the CDR3, the DNA is TGTGCCAGCAGCCCTCGGACAGGATCCAATTCACCCCTCCACTTT. Residues: CASSPRTGSNSPLHF.

V usage is TRBV6-5 and J usage is TRBJ2-3; 10 nucleotides align to TRBD1. Germline assignment: CDR1 MNHEY and CDR2 SVGAGI. The CDR3 consists of 15 residues. Trimming took 5 bases from V and 6 from J; bases not matched to a gene: 8. CDR3 protein: CASSTPGQGRDTQYF. CDR3 sequence (DNA): TGTGCCAGCAGTACACCGGGACAGGGGCGGGATACGCAGTATTTT.

The chain uses TRBV6-6 and TRBJ1-2, with 12 bases matching TRBD1. CDR1 is MNHNY and CDR2 is SVGAGI in the germline V gene (reference sequence). The CDR3 loop spans 15 amino acids. V lost 0 bases to trimming and J lost 7 bases; unmatched junction nucleotides: 3. The CDR3 sequence: CASSYSGQGAGGYTF. The CDR3 coding sequence is TGTGCCAGCAGTTACTCGGGACAGGGGGCAGGTGGCTACACCTTC.

This clone has a handful of counts. The chain uses TRBV12-3 or TRBV12-4 and TRBJ2-5; possibly TRBD2 for D (7 bases). CDR3 length: 13 amino acids. Trimming removed 3 bases at V and 5 bases at J, with 10 bases between. The CDR3 reads CASSFGGPETQYF. CDR3 DNA: TGTGCCAGCAGTTTCGGGGGGCCGGAGACCCAGTACTTC.

The chain uses TRBV29-1 and TRBJ2-7, with D hard to call. This CDR3 has 11 residues. Germline V gene data show CDR1 as SQVTM and CDR2 as ANQGSEA. V lost 4 bases to trimming and J lost 1 base, with 5 bases between them. As DNA, the CDR3 is TGCAGCGTTGCCTATTCCTACGAGCAGTACTTC. Translation: CSVAYSYEQYF.

V and J are TRBV6-1 and TRBJ2-7; 12 bases line up with TRBD1. This CDR3 is built from 15 residues. The germline V gene has CDR1 MNHNS and CDR2 SASEGT. J gave up 4 bases and V 2 bases, and 3 bases lay outside the gene matches. CDR3 in amino acids: CASSEWGQGAYEQYF. CDR3 DNA sequence: TGTGCCAGCAGTGAATGGGGACAGGGGGCTTACGAGCAGTACTTC.

The rearrangement uses TRBV5-1 and TRBJ1-1, with TRBD1 matching 8 bases. The germline V gene encodes CDR1 SGHRS and CDR2 YFSETQ. V shed 4 bases and J 4 bases; nucleotides not matched to a gene: 3. The CDR3 is 13 amino acids. CDR3 DNA: TGCGCCAGCAGCGACAGGGGACGCACTGAAGCTTTCTTT. This translates into CASSDRGRTEAFF.

The gene calls are TRBV3-1 (or the pseudogene TRBV3-2) and TRBJ1-1; TRBD1 might be the D (5 bases). Trimming left V 4 bases short and J 8 bases short, with 17 bases between. Germline CDR1 is LGHDT and CDR2 is YNNKEL (reference sequence). The CDR3 runs to 14 residues. In DNA form, the CDR3 reads TGTGCCAGCAGCCGAATCAGGGAGGTTGGAGAAGCTTTCTTT. Its protein is CASSRIREVGEAFF.

This clone was recorded a few times. J is TRBJ2-7 and V is TRBV7-2, with D possibly TRBD1 on 6 matching bases. The length of the CDR3 is 15 residues. The V gene's germline CDR1 is SGHTA and CDR2 FQGNSA. Between the trimmed V and J ends, which lost 2 bases and 4 bases, there was a span of 15 bases. Here the CDR3 reads CASSLLGGGSYEQYF. As DNA, the CDR3 is TGTGCCAGCAGCTTACTAGGGGGTGGGTCGTACGAGCAGTACTTC.